This is a list of T cell receptor beta chains from one sample in a study of T cell responses to AZD1222 COVID-19 vaccine. Data came from immunoSEQ multiplex PCR; TCRdb stores just in-frame clones and leaves some out. The sample carries approximately 130,000 clones, approximately 93% recorded once. The sequenced sample was peripheral blood, obtained on day 0 of AZD1222 vaccination. Source of these receptors: an adult in good health. Both conserved end residues are part of each CDR3. A D gene is named only where the DNA matches it firmly. Only part of the rows carry a size: once, few, many, or a class if the clone is expanded.

d_call	v_call	j_call	clone_size	cdr3_nt	cdr3_aa
TRBD1	TRBV6-5	TRBJ1-2	-	TGTGCCAGCAGTTACAGCACAGGGGGAGGCTACACCTTC	CASSYSTGGGYTF
-	TRBV5-1	TRBJ1-1	-	TGCGCCAGCAGCGTGGGACTGGGGGGGCGCCCGGACACTGAAGCTTTCTTT	CASSVGLGGRPDTEAFF
-	TRBV7-6	TRBJ1-2	-	TGTGCCAGCAGCTTAGCGAGGGGGGGTGGCTACACCTTC	CASSLARGGGYTF
-	TRBV13	TRBJ1-1	-	TGTGCCAGCAGCCAAAACACTGAAGCTTTCTTT	CASSQNTEAFF
-	TRBV30	TRBJ1-1	-	TGTGCCTGGGGAGGGATTCTCCCTGCAGCTTTCTTT	CAWGGILPAAFF
-	TRBV6-1	TRBJ2-7	-	TGTGCCAGCAGTGAAGCGTCGGCGGGTTTTTACGAGCAGTACTTC	CASSEASAGFYEQYF
-	TRBV11-2	TRBJ2-7	-	TGTGCCAGCAGCTTAGACCTCAACTACGAGCAGTACTTC	CASSLDLNYEQYF
-	TRBV7-9	TRBJ1-1	-	TGTGCCACGAGGGTCATTGCTGAAGCTTTCTTT	CATRVIAEAFF
TRBD1	TRBV2	TRBJ1-5	-	TGTGCCAGCACTGACAGGGACAATCAGCCCCAGCATTTT	CASTDRDNQPQHF
-	TRBV2	TRBJ1-5	once	TGTGCCAGCGCCCTGCAGAATAGCAATCAGCCCCAGCATTTT	CASALQNSNQPQHF
TRBD2	TRBV2	TRBJ2-5	-	TGTGCCGGATGTACTAGCGGGTCAGAGACCCAGTACTTC	CAGCTSGSETQYF
-	TRBV19	TRBJ2-3	-	TGTGCCAGTAGGAGCACGGCCCTCATTAGCACAGATACGCAGTATTTT	CASRSTALISTDTQYF
-	TRBV12-3/TRBV12-4	TRBJ2-7	-	TGTGCCAGCAGTTTAAGGGGCGAGCAGTACTTC	CASSLRGEQYF
TRBD2	TRBV6-4	TRBJ2-7	-	TGTGCCAGCAGTGACCCTCCCCGGGGAGCGGGGGACCACTACGAGCAGTACTTC	CASSDPPRGAGDHYEQYF
TRBD1	TRBV9	TRBJ1-1	-	TGTGCCAGCAGCGTAGGGGGACAGGGAATGTCGGGCACTGAAGCTTTCTTT	CASSVGGQGMSGTEAFF
-	TRBV3-1/TRBV3-2	TRBJ1-1	-	TGTGCCAGCAGGCCCGGAGGGGCCGGGAACACTGAAGCTTTCTTT	CASRPGGAGNTEAFF
-	TRBV27	TRBJ1-4	-	TGTGCCAGCAGTCCAACAGGGTACACTAATGAAAAACTGTTTTTT	CASSPTGYTNEKLFF
-	TRBV9	TRBJ2-1	-	TGTGCCAGCAGCCCCGGGGGCAATGAGCAGTTCTTC	CASSPGGNEQFF
-	TRBV14	TRBJ1-1	-	TGTGCCAGCAGCCAACAGGACATGGACACTGAAGCTTTCTTT	CASSQQDMDTEAFF
-	TRBV20-1	TRBJ1-1	-	TGCATCCCCCGGGGAGACACTGAAGCTTTCTTT	CIPRGDTEAFF
-	TRBV7-8	TRBJ1-4	-	TGTGCCAGCAGCAGGGGGAACGAAAAACTGTTTTTT	CASSRGNEKLFF
-	TRBV13	TRBJ2-5	-	TGTGCCAGCAGCTTAGGACAGCAAGAGACCCAGTACTTC	CASSLGQQETQYF
-	TRBV5-1	TRBJ2-5	-	TGCGCCAGCAGCTCCCAGGGGCAAGAGACCCAGTACTTC	CASSSQGQETQYF
-	TRBV19	TRBJ1-2	-	TGTGCCAGTAGAGCGAACCAGGGGTGGGGCTATGGCTACACCTTC	CASRANQGWGYGYTF
-	TRBV7-9	TRBJ1-2	-	TGTGCCAGCAGCCCCGACTATTCGGGATTTGGCTACACCTTC	CASSPDYSGFGYTF
TRBD1	TRBV4-1	TRBJ2-3	-	TGCGCCAGCAGCCAACCCCAAGGGACAGATTTATATACGCAGTATTTT	CASSQPQGTDLYTQYF
TRBD1	TRBV18	TRBJ1-5	-	TGTGCCAGCTCACCCCGGGACAGGGAACAGCCCCAGCATTTT	CASSPRDREQPQHF
-	TRBV5-5	TRBJ1-5	-	TGTGCCAGCAGCTTATCGGGAGTGGCCCTCAATCAGCCCCAGCATTTT	CASSLSGVALNQPQHF
-	TRBV3-1/TRBV3-2	TRBJ1-2	-	TGTGCCAGCAGCCAGCGGGACGAAAGACGGTACGGCTACACCTTC	CASSQRDERRYGYTF
TRBD1	TRBV3-1/TRBV3-2	TRBJ2-2	-	TGTGCCAGCAGCCAAAAGGCAGGGGACAGCACCGGGGAGCTGTTTTTT	CASSQKAGDSTGELFF
TRBD1	TRBV9	TRBJ1-5	-	TGTGCCAGCAGCGGCGACAGGGGAAAGGGCAATCAGCCCCAGCATTTT	CASSGDRGKGNQPQHF
TRBD1	TRBV6-5	TRBJ1-2	-	TGTGCCAGCTACGCGACAGGGGGCGAAGATAAGGGCTACACCTTC	CASYATGGEDKGYTF
-	TRBV7-9	TRBJ2-1	-	TGTGCCAGCAGCTTAGGAGCGGGTTATGAGCAGTTCTTC	CASSLGAGYEQFF
-	TRBV14	TRBJ1-3	-	TGTGCCAGCAGCCAAGACTCCGGGAGTGGAAACACCATATATTTT	CASSQDSGSGNTIYF
-	TRBV7-2	TRBJ2-3	-	TGTGCCAGCAGTTCTGTCACCTGGGCAGATACGCAGTATTTT	CASSSVTWADTQYF
-	TRBV18	TRBJ1-5	-	TGTGCCAGCTCAAGAGAAGGGGCGGGCAATCAGCCCCAGCATTTT	CASSREGAGNQPQHF
-	TRBV19	TRBJ1-6	-	TGTGCCAGTAGTATAGTACGGGGGACTCACGGGAATTCACCCCTCCACTTT	CASSIVRGTHGNSPLHF
-	TRBV7-9	TRBJ2-5	-	TGTGCCAGCAGCTTAACGGGGGACAGTGAGACCCAGTACTTC	CASSLTGDSETQYF
-	TRBV5-1	TRBJ1-3	once	TGCGCCAGCAGCTTGAGGGGGGACGGTGGAAACACCATATATTTT	CASSLRGDGGNTIYF
-	TRBV6-5	TRBJ1-1	-	TGTGCCAGCAGGATTATCGGTGCTGAAGCTTTCTTT	CASRIIGAEAFF
-	TRBV20-1	TRBJ2-1	-	TGCAGTGCTAGTCGAGAGGTCAGGAGATACAATGAGCAGTTCTTC	CSASREVRRYNEQFF
-	TRBV2	TRBJ1-2	-	TGTGCCAGCGCACAACGCCTCTATGGCTACACCTTC	CASAQRLYGYTF
-	TRBV5-1	TRBJ1-6	-	TGCGCCAGCAGCAATCTCCCCAGGGGCAGCGGTTCACCCCTCCACTTT	CASSNLPRGSGSPLHF
TRBD2	TRBV13	TRBJ2-1	-	TGTGCCAGCAGCTTAGGACTAGCGGGGGGCCTACGCTCCTACAATGAGCAGTTCTTC	CASSLGLAGGLRSYNEQFF
TRBD1	TRBV2	TRBJ1-1	few	TGTGCCAGCGTCTCGACAGGGTCCCTAGACGTCTTT	CASVSTGSLDVF
-	TRBV7-3	TRBJ1-1	-	TGTGCCAGCAGCTTTAACAGCAACACTGAAGCTTTCTTT	CASSFNSNTEAFF
-	TRBV15	TRBJ1-1	once	TGTGCCACCAGCAGTGGGGTGAACACTGAAGCTTTCTTT	CATSSGVNTEAFF
-	TRBV6-5	TRBJ2-1	once	TGTGCCAGCAGTTCTAGGAAGGACAATGAGCAGTTCTTC	CASSSRKDNEQFF
-	TRBV6-5	TRBJ2-7	-	TGTGCCAGCAGTTACGACACCTACGAGCAGTACTTC	CASSYDTYEQYF
-	TRBV5-4	TRBJ2-1	-	TGTGCCAGCAGCTTGATCGGCGGGCGGCCTACCTACAATGAGCAGTTCTTC	CASSLIGGRPTYNEQFF
-	TRBV27	TRBJ1-5	-	TGTGCCAGCAGTCCCCGACAGGGCAATCAGCCCCAGCATTTT	CASSPRQGNQPQHF
-	TRBV3-1/TRBV3-2	TRBJ1-1	-	TGTGCCAGCAGCCAGGTGGGGGGGGTGAACACTGAAGCTTTCTTT	CASSQVGGVNTEAFF
TRBD1	TRBV6-1	TRBJ1-2	-	TGTGCCAGCAGTGAAGAGCAAGGACAGGTCTATGGCTACACCTTC	CASSEEQGQVYGYTF
TRBD1	TRBV20-1	TRBJ1-2	-	TGCAGTGCTAGTCCCAGGACAGGGTCTCGGTTAAACTATGGCTACACCTTC	CSASPRTGSRLNYGYTF
-	TRBV19	TRBJ2-7	-	TGTGCCAGTAGTCCCAACGCAAGGGGGGACGAGCAGTACTTC	CASSPNARGDEQYF
TRBD1	TRBV6-5	TRBJ1-1	few	TGTGCCAGCACCTTCGCCGGGACAGCGAACACTGAAGCTTTCTTT	CASTFAGTANTEAFF
-	TRBV7-9	TRBJ2-1	-	TGTGCCAGCGGAGCTGCCGGGTCCCGGGTAAACAATGAGCAGTTCTTC	CASGAAGSRVNNEQFF
-	TRBV6-5	TRBJ2-7	-	TGTGCCAGCATTGGGGTGGAGGGGGGCTCCTACGAGCAGTACTTC	CASIGVEGGSYEQYF
-	TRBV10-3	TRBJ2-1	-	TGTGCCATCAGTGAGTCCGTAACATCCCGATACTACAATGAGCAGTTCTTC	CAISESVTSRYYNEQFF